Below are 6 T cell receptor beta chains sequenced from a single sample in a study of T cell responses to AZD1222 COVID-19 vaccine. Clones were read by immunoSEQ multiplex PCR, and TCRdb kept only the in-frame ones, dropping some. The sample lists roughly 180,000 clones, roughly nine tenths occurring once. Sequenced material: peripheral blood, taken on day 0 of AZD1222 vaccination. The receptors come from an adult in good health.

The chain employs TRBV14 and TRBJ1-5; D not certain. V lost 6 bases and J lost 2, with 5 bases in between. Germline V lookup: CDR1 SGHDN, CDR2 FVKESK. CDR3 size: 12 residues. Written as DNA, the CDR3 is TGTGCCAGCAGTCTGGGCAATCAGCCCCAGCATTTT. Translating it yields CASSLGNQPQHF. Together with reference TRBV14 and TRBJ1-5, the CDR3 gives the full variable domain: EAGVTQFPSHSVIEKGQTVTLRCDPISGHDNLYWYRRVMGKEIKFLLHFVKESKQDESGMPNNRFLAERTGGTYSTLKVQPAELEDSGVYFCASSLGNQPQHFGDGTRLSIL.

CDR3 protein: CASSSPPYEQYF. CDR3 coding DNA: TGTGCCAGCAGCTCTCCCCCCTACGAGCAGTACTTC. The chain carries TRBV5-4 and TRBJ2-7, with unresolved D. This CDR3 is 12 amino acids long. V was pared by 3 bases and J by 2 bases, with 6 bases between. CDR1 SGHNT and CDR2 YYREEE come from the germline V gene (reference sequence). Based on the CDR3 plus reference TRBV5-4 and TRBJ2-7, the full variable domain is ETGVTQSPTHLIKTRGQQVTLRCSSQSGHNTVSWYQQALGQGPQFIFQYYREEENGRGNFPPRFSGLQFPNYSSELNVNALELDDSALYLCASSSPPYEQYFGPGTRLTVT.

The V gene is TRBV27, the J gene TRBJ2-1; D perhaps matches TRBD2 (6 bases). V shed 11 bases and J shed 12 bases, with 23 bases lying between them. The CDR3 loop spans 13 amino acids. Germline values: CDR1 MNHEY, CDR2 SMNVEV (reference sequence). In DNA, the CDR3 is TGTGCCTGCCGGGGGATAAGGGCACGAGGGCAGTTCTTC. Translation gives CACRGIRARGQFF.

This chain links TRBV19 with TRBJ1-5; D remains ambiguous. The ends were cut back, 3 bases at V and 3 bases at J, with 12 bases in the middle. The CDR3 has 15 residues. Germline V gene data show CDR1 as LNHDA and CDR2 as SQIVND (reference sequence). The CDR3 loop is CASSILGSLNQPQHF. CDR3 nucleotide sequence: TGTGCCAGTAGTATTCTGGGGTCCCTCAATCAGCCCCAGCATTTT.

The CDR3 protein is CASSFGGGPGNQPQHF. The CDR3 region has the DNA TGTGCCAGCAGTTTTGGGGGTGGGCCAGGGAATCAGCCCCAGCATTTT. This chain uses TRBV28 with TRBJ1-5; possible D gene TRBD1, 5 bases. The CDR3 has 16 amino acids. Trimming removed 3 bases at V and 4 bases at J, with 16 bases between. The germline CDR1 and CDR2 sequences are MDHEN and SYDVKM.

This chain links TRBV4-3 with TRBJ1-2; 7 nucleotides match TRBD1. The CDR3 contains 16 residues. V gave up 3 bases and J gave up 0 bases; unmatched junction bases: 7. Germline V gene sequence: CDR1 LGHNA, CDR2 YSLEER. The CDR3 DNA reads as TGCGCCAGCAGCCAGACCCAGACAGGGTCTAACTATGGCTACACCTTC. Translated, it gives CASSQTQTGSNYGYTF.